The 30 T cell receptor beta chains reported below all come from one sample, sequenced in a study of PD-L1 blockade in urothelial cancer. Profiling relied on immunoSEQ multiplex PCR, and the TCRdb table lists in-frame clones only, not all of them. The profile shows some 89,000 clones, more than 75% of them singletons. Specified time point: pretreatment peripheral blood. The specimen was PBMCs, collected around atezolizumab (anti-PD-L1) treatment. These TCRs come from a man in his 60s with urothelial cancer.

This clone was counted once. J is TRBJ1-1 and V is TRBV30; D remains unclear. V gave up 4 bases and J gave up 4 bases, with 10 bases separating them. The length of the CDR3 is 12 residues. CDR1 and CDR2 (germline): GTSNPN, SVGIG (reference sequence). The CDR3 reads CAWKSVSTEAFF. The CDR3 DNA is TGTGCCTGGAAATCGGTAAGCACTGAAGCTTTCTTT.

The count of this clone is one. The gene calls are TRBV2 and TRBJ2-7, with TRBD1 identical over 7 bases. V was pared by 5 bases and J by 2 bases, with 6 bases of the junction left unmatched. The CDR3 is made up of 14 amino acids. In germline, CDR1 is SNHLY, CDR2 FYNNEI. Here the CDR3 DNA reads TGTGCCAGCAGTACCGGGACAGCCCCCTACGAGCAGTACTTC. Translation: CASSTGTAPYEQYF.

The V and J genes are TRBV5-1 and TRBJ1-1, with D perhaps TRBD1 (5 bases). The germline V gene encodes CDR1 SGHRS and CDR2 YFSETQ. The CDR3 contains 15 residues. V lost 6 bases and J lost 2, with 17 bases in between. The CDR3 sequence is CASKLSSTANTEAFF. The CDR3, as DNA: TGCGCCAGCAAACTATCTTCGACAGCTAACACTGAAGCTTTCTTT. The full variable domain, in which reference TRBV5-1 and TRBJ1-1 provide the parts outside the CDR3, is KAGVTQTPRYLIKTRGQQVTLSCSPISGHRSVSWYQQTPGQGLQFLFEYFSETQRNKGNFPGRFSGRQFSNSRSEMNVSTLELGDSALYLCASKLSSTANTEAFFGQGTRLTVV.

The chain employs TRBV15 and TRBJ2-1; 10 bases line up with TRBD2. Germline V lookup: CDR1 LNHNV, CDR2 YYDKDF (reference sequence). J lost 2 bases, V lost 6 bases, and 4 bases had no gene match. This CDR3 is 15 amino acids long. The CDR3 DNA is TGTGCCACCAGGACTGGACTAGCGGCCTACAATGAGCAGTTCTTC. The encoded protein is CATRTGLAAYNEQFF.

The J gene is TRBJ2-7, the V gene TRBV29-1; TRBD2 aligns across 9 bases. Trimming at V came to 1 base and at J to 7 bases, leaving 8 bases not matched to a gene. In germline, CDR1 is SQVTM, CDR2 ANQGSEA. The CDR3 loop spans 14 amino acids. The CDR3 coding sequence is TGCAGCGTTGAAGTTAGCGGGGGCCTTGAGGAGCAGTACTTC. It translates to CSVEVSGGLEEQYF.

The V and J genes are TRBV6-1 and TRBJ2-7, with TRBD2 matching over 7 bases. Germline V gene lookup returns CDR1 MNHNS and CDR2 SASEGT. This CDR3 is 16 amino acids long. Trimming at V came to 3 bases and at J to 3 bases, leaving 11 bases not matched to a gene. CDR3 in amino acids: CASSDFASRGVYEQYF. The CDR3 DNA is TGTGCCAGCAGTGACTTCGCCTCCCGGGGGGTCTACGAGCAGTACTTC.

V and J are TRBV19 and TRBJ2-7; maybe TRBD2 (5 bases). Germline V gene data show CDR1 as LNHDA and CDR2 as SQIVND (reference sequence). Trimming took 6 bases from V and 0 from J, leaving 9 bases between them. This CDR3 is 13 amino acids long. CDR3 sequence: CASSPGSSYEQYF. In DNA, the CDR3 is TGTGCCAGTAGCCCTGGGAGCTCCTACGAGCAGTACTTC.

This chain uses TRBV7-3 with TRBJ1-1, with D hard to call. The germline V and J ends were trimmed by 2 bases and 5 bases, with 9 bases remaining between them. Germline V CDR1 and CDR2: SGHTA, FQGTGA. CDR3 length equals 13 residues. The CDR3 loop is CASSLSGETEAFF. CDR3 coding DNA: TGTGCCAGCAGCTTATCCGGGGAGACTGAAGCTTTCTTT.

This chain links TRBV7-6 with TRBJ2-3; TRBD2 matches at 14 bases. The length of the CDR3 is 17 residues. CDR1 SGHVS and CDR2 FNYEAQ come from the germline V gene. V lost 5 bases to trimming and J lost 5 bases; unmatched junction nucleotides: 9. Written as DNA, the CDR3 is TGTGCCAGCAGCGCGCGCGGACTAGCGGGGGGACGAGATACGCAGTATTTT. Encoded protein: CASSARGLAGGRDTQYF.

The table lists this clone with a count of one. The chain is built from TRBV5-4 and TRBJ1-2; 7 bases fit TRBD1. The trim removed 3 bases at V and 11 bases at J, leaving 10 bases unmatched. Germline V CDR1 and CDR2: SGHNT, YYREEE (reference sequence). The CDR3 is made up of 13 amino acids. This CDR3 is CASSSETGLGYTF. Here the CDR3 DNA reads TGTGCCAGCAGCTCAGAGACAGGGTTAGGATACACCTTC.

The CDR3 is CATSRAGRETYGYTF. The CDR3 nucleotides read TGTGCCACCAGCAGAGCCGGACGGGAAACCTATGGCTACACCTTC. The J gene is TRBJ1-2, the V gene TRBV15; D uncertain. The CDR3 runs 15 residues. Trimming pared 1 base from V and 4 bases from J, leaving 13 bases between. Germline V CDR1 and CDR2: LNHNV, YYDKDF (reference sequence).

The chain employs TRBV9 and TRBJ1-1, with D perhaps matching TRBD1 (5 bases). There are 13 residues in the CDR3. The V gene lost 3 bases and the J gene lost 5 bases, with 11 bases spanning the gap. Per germline, CDR1 SGDLS and CDR2 YYNGEE. The CDR3 sequence is CASSGGGNTEAFF. In nucleotides, the CDR3 is TGTGCCAGCAGCGGGGGGGGGAATACTGAAGCTTTCTTT.

This clone was counted only a few times. The chain has TRBV5-4 and TRBJ1-1, with D perhaps TRBD1 (5 bases). Germline loops: CDR1 SGHNT, CDR2 YYREEE (reference sequence). Trimming removed 1 base at V and 4 bases at J, with 14 bases between. The CDR3 is made up of 15 amino acids. CDR3 bases: TGTGCCAGCAGCTTGAAGGGGCGCCACTTCACTGAAGCTTTCTTT. Translation: CASSLKGRHFTEAFF.

The gene calls are TRBV19 and TRBJ1-3, with D possibly matching TRBD1 (5 bases). The ends were cut back, 7 bases at V and 0 bases at J, with 13 bases in the middle. Germline V gives CDR1 LNHDA, CDR2 SQIVND (reference sequence). The CDR3 is 15 residues long. The CDR3: CASNPRGRSGNTIYF. In DNA, the CDR3 is TGTGCCAGTAACCCGCGGGGACGCTCTGGAAACACCATATATTTT. The full variable domain, in which reference TRBV19 and TRBJ1-3 provide the parts outside the CDR3, is DGGITQSPKYLFRKEGQNVTLSCEQNLNHDAMYWYRQDPGQGLRLIYYSQIVNDFQKGDIAEGYSVSREKKESFPLTVTSAQKNPTAFYLCASNPRGRSGNTIYFGEGSWLTVV.

This clone was seen more than once but under ten times. For the CDR3, the DNA is TGTGCCAGCATGAGTGAGCTCTATGGCTACACCTTC. Translated: CASMSELYGYTF. V gene TRBV2 combines with J gene TRBJ1-2; D ambiguous. The V end was cut by 7 bases, the J end by 4 bases, with 10 bases between. Germline CDR1 and CDR2: SNHLY and FYNNEI. This CDR3 is 12 amino acids long.

The rearrangement joins TRBV30 to TRBJ1-6; 8 bases fit TRBD1. V was clipped by 0 bases and J by 9 bases; unmatched bases: 10. Germline lookup yields CDR1 GTSNPN and CDR2 SVGIG (reference sequence). There are 16 residues in the CDR3. The CDR3 DNA follows: TGTGCCTGGAGTGTAACAACAGGGGGTTTAGGTTCACCCCTCCACTTT. It specifies CAWSVTTGGLGSPLHF.

This clone was observed a single time. The rearrangement links TRBV6-1 to TRBJ1-1; 7 nucleotides align to TRBD1. Looked up from germline, CDR1 is MNHNS and CDR2 is SASEGT. CDR3 length: 14 residues. V lost 2 bases, J lost 6 bases, and 6 bases stayed unmatched. CDR3 region: CASSEIEGAPEAFF. As DNA, the CDR3 is TGTGCCAGCAGTGAAATTGAGGGGGCCCCTGAAGCTTTCTTT.

The chain is built from TRBV10-3 and TRBJ1-4; D unresolved. The CDR3 sequence is 14 residues long. Trimming cost V 2 bases and J 8 bases, with 12 bases left between them. CDR1 ENHRY and CDR2 SYGVKD come from the germline V gene. The CDR3 loop is CAISESFTQEKLFF. CDR3 DNA: TGTGCCATCAGTGAGAGCTTTACTCAAGAAAAACTGTTTTTT.

The table lists this clone with a count of one. The V gene is TRBV5-4, the J gene TRBJ1-3, with TRBD1 as a possible D gene (5 bases). CDR1 is SGHNT and CDR2 is YYREEE in the germline V gene (reference sequence). The V and J ends lost 5 bases and 0 bases respectively, with 12 bases between them. The CDR3 contains 15 residues. The CDR3: CASSRDSSSGNTIYF. CDR3 nucleotide sequence: TGTGCCAGCAGTCGTGACAGCAGCTCTGGAAACACCATATATTTT.

The chain links TRBV29-1 to TRBJ2-1; the D gene is possibly TRBD2 (6 bases). Deletions cut 4 bases from V and 7 bases from J, with 17 bases between. Germline V gene lookup returns CDR1 SQVTM and CDR2 ANQGSEA. The CDR3 is 14 amino acids. The CDR3 loop is CSVVVTREANEQFF. In nucleotides, the CDR3 is TGCAGCGTTGTCGTGACTAGGGAGGCGAATGAGCAGTTCTTC.

Only one count was recorded for this clone. The chain combines TRBV25-1 with TRBJ2-7, with 9 bases lining up with TRBD2. Germline values: CDR1 MGHDK, CDR2 SYGVNS. This CDR3 has 15 amino acids. Losses at the gene ends were 4 bases for V and 2 bases for J; bases not matched to a gene: 6. The CDR3 coding sequence is TGTGCCAGCAGTGTATCAGGACTAGCGCCCTACGAGCAGTACTTC. It translates to CASSVSGLAPYEQYF.

The V and J genes are TRBV5-1 and TRBJ2-5, with TRBD1 identical over 10 bases. V lost 3 bases to trimming and J lost 6 bases; unmatched junction nucleotides: 17. CDR1 and CDR2 from the germline V gene are SGHRS and YFSETQ. The CDR3 length is 18 residues. The CDR3 spells CASSYTMFGTGEGKTQYF. CDR3 in DNA: TGCGCCAGCAGCTATACCATGTTTGGGACAGGGGAAGGCAAGACCCAGTACTTC.

This chain links TRBV28 with TRBJ1-2; D is perhaps TRBD1 (5 bases). The CDR3 has 14 amino acids. V lost 6 bases to trimming and J lost 2 bases, with 13 bases between them. CDR1 and CDR2 (germline): MDHEN, SYDVKM. The CDR3 DNA reads as TGTGCCAGCAGCGGGACCGGACTAAACTATGGCTACACCTTC. Translated: CASSGTGLNYGYTF.

This chain uses TRBV7-3 with TRBJ1-5; D is unclear. V lost 2 bases to trimming and J lost 9 bases, with 14 bases between them. Germline V gene data show CDR1 as SGHTA and CDR2 as FQGTGA. The CDR3 spans 14 residues. CDR3 DNA sequence: TGTGCCAGCAGCTTAGATCCAGGTCCAGGGCCCCAGCATTTT. Translation: CASSLDPGPGPQHF.

The V call is TRBV2, the J call TRBJ2-3, with D perhaps TRBD2 (5 bases). CDR1 SNHLY and CDR2 FYNNEI come from the germline V gene. The length of the CDR3 is 16 residues. Deletions cut 4 bases from V and 0 bases from J, with 14 bases between. CDR3 in DNA: TGTGCCAGCAGTGGAATCGGGGAGACTAGCACAGATACGCAGTATTTT. Its protein is CASSGIGETSTDTQYF.

The chain links TRBV6-5 to TRBJ1-5; possibly TRBD1 for D (6 bases). CDR1 is MNHEY and CDR2 is SVGAGI in the germline V gene. V lost 6 bases, J lost 5 bases, and 17 bases lay in between. This CDR3 has 15 residues. The CDR3 region has the DNA TGTGCCAGCAGGGGGGCAGGGGTGCGTGATCAGCCCCAGCATTTT. This sequence encodes CASRGAGVRDQPQHF.

V is TRBV28 and J is TRBJ1-2; D call uncertain. The ends were cut back, 6 bases at V and 4 bases at J, with 6 bases in the middle. Germline V gives CDR1 MDHEN, CDR2 SYDVKM. The CDR3 is made up of 11 amino acids. The CDR3 bases are TGTGCCAGCAGCACTTCCTATGGCTACACCTTC. Amino acid sequence: CASSTSYGYTF.

This sequence joins TRBV6-5 and TRBJ1-3; 7 nucleotides agree with TRBD1. CDR3 length equals 15 residues. Germline values: CDR1 MNHEY, CDR2 SVGAGI. V lost 4 bases to trimming and J lost 2 bases; unmatched junction nucleotides: 5. DNA of the CDR3: TGTGCCAGCAGTTCCGGGCAGGGGGCTGGAAACACCATATATTTT. It encodes CASSSGQGAGNTIYF.

The J gene is TRBJ2-5, the V gene TRBV2, with 7 bases identical to TRBD1. After removal of 1 base from V and 5 bases from J, the junction contained 7 bases not matched to a gene. CDR1 is SNHLY, CDR2 FYNNEI, per germline. The CDR3 consists of 15 residues. In DNA, the CDR3 is TGTGCCAGCAGTGAAGTGATAGGGGGCGCGGAGACCCAGTACTTC. Protein: CASSEVIGGAETQYF.

The chain is built from TRBV5-4 and TRBJ1-2, with D hard to call. Per the germline V gene, CDR1 is SGHNT and CDR2 is YYREEE (reference sequence). V lost 3 bases, J lost 2 bases, and 14 bases lay in between. CDR3 length: 15 residues. This chain's CDR3 is CASSWGTGINYGYTF. CDR3 bases: TGTGCCAGCAGCTGGGGAACCGGGATCAACTATGGCTACACCTTC. The full variable domain, completed using reference TRBV5-4 and TRBJ1-2, is ETGVTQSPTHLIKTRGQQVTLRCSSQSGHNTVSWYQQALGQGPQFIFQYYREEENGRGNFPPRFSGLQFPNYSSELNVNALELDDSALYLCASSWGTGINYGYTFGSGTRLTVV.